This T cell receptor beta chain stems from a study of blood T cell repertoires in COVID-19. Data came from immunoSEQ multiplex PCR; TCRdb stores just in-frame clones and leaves some out. This table holds about 180,000 clones, approximately 80% found once. Two consecutive negative NP/OP PCR tests, clearance, or resolved symptoms defined Cohort 3 recovery. This CDR3 is 14 amino acids long. Trimming stripped 3 bases from V and 13 bases from J, with 16 bases between. CDR1 is MDHEN and CDR2 is SYDVKM in the germline V gene. Material for sequencing was PBMCs or T cells enriched from blood (not recorded which). The TCR was taken from a woman aged 50 to 65 who had recovered from COVID-19. The rearrangement links TRBV28 to TRBJ1-6, with D possibly matching TRBD1 (5 bases). The CDR3 DNA reads TGTGCCAGCAGTTTTTACGGGACTGGGCATCCCCTCCACTTT. Translation: CASSFYGTGHPLHF.